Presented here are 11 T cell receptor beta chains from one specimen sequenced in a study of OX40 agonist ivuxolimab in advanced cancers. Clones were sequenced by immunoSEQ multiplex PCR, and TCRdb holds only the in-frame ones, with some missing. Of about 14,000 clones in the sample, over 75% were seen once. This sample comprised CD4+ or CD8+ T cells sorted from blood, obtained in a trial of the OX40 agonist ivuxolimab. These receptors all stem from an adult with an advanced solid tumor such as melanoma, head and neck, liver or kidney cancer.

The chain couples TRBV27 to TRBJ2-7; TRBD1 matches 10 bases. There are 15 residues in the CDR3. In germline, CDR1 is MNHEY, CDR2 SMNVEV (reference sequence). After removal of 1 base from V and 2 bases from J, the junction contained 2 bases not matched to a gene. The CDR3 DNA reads TGTGCCAGCAGTTTATATGGGACAGGGGCCTACGAGCAGTACTTC. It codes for CASSLYGTGAYEQYF.

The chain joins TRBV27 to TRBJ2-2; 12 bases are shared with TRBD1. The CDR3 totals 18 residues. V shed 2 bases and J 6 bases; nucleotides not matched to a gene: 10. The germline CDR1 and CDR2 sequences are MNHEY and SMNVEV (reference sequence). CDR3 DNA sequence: TGTGCCAGCAGTTTACAGTTCCCGGGACAGGGGGCCGCCGGGGAGCTGTTTTTT. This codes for CASSLQFPGQGAAGELFF.

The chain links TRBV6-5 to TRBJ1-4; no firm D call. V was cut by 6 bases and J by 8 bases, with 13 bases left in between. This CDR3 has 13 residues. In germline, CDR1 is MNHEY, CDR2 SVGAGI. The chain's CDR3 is CASRPRVGEKLFF. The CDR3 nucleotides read TGTGCCAGCAGGCCCCGAGTGGGAGAAAAACTGTTTTTT.

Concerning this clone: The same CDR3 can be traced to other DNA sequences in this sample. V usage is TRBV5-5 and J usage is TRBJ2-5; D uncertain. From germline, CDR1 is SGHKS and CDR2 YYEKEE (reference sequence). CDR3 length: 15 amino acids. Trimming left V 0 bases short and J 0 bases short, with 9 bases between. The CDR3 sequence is CASSLVWDDQETQYF. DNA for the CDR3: TGTGCCAGCAGCTTGGTTTGGGATGACCAAGAGACCCAGTACTTC.

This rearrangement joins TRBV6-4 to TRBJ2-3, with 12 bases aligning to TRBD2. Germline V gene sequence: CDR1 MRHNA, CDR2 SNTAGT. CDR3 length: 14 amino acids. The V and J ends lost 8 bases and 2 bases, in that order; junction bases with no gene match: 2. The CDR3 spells CASRTSGDTDTQYF. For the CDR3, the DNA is TGTGCCAGCCGGACTAGCGGGGACACAGATACGCAGTATTTT.

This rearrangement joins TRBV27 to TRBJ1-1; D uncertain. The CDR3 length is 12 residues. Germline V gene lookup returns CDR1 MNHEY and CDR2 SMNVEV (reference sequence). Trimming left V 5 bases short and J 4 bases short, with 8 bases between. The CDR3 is CASSGKSTEAFF. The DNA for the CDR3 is TGTGCCAGCAGTGGAAAGAGCACTGAAGCTTTCTTT.

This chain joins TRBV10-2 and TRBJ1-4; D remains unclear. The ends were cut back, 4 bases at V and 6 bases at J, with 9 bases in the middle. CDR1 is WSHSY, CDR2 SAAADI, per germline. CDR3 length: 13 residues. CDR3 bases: TGCGCCAGCAGTGCCACGGAGTATGAAAAACTGTTTTTT. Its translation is CASSATEYEKLFF.

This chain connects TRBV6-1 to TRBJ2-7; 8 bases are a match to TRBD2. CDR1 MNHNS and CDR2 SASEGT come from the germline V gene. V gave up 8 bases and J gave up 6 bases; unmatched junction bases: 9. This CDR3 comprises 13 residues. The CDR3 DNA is TGTGCCAGCTCGGGGGGGGAACGTGGCGAGCAGTACTTC. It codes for CASSGGERGEQYF.

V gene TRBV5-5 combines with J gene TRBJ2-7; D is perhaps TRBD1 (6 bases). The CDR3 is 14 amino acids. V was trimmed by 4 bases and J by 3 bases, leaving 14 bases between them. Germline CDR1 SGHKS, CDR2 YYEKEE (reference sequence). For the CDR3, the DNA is TGTGCCAGCAGCCCGGTTGCAGGGGACTACGAGCAGTACTTC. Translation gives CASSPVAGDYEQYF.

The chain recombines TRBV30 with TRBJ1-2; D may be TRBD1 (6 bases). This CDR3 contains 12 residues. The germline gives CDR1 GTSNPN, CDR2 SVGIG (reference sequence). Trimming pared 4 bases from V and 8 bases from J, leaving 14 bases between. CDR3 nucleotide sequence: TGTGCCTGGACGACAGGCCAACGGGGCTACACCTTC. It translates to CAWTTGQRGYTF.

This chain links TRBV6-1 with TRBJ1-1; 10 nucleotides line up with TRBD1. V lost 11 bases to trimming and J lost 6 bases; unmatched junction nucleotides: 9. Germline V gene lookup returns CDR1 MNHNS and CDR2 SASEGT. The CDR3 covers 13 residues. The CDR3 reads CAGGQGVRAEAFF. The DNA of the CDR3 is TGTGCCGGAGGACAGGGGGTTAGGGCTGAAGCTTTCTTT.